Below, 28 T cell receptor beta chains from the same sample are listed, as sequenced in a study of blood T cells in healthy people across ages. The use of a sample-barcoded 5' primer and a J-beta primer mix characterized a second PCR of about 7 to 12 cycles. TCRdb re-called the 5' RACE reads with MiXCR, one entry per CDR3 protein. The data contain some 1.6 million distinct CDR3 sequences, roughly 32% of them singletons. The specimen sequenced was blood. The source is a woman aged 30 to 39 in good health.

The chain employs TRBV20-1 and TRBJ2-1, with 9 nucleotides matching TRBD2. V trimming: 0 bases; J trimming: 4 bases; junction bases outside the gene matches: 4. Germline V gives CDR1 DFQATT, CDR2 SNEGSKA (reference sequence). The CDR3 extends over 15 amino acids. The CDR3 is CSARDPSGKYNEQFF. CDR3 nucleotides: TGCAGTGCTAGAGACCCTAGCGGGAAATACAATGAGCAGTTCTTC.

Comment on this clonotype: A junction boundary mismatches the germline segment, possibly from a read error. DNA of the CDR3: TGCGCCAGCAGCCAAGCGGACAGATTGAACGCTGAAGCTTTCTTT. Its protein is CASSQADRLNAEAFF. The rearrangement uses TRBV4-1 and TRBJ1-1; a weak D match, TRBD1 (6 bases). Germline V CDR1 and CDR2: MGHRA, YSYEKL. The CDR3 loop spans 15 amino acids.

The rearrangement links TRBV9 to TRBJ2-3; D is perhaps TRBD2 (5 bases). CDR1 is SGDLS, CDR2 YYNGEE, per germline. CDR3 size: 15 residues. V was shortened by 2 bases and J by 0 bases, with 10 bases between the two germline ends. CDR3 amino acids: CASSVLAPSTDTQYF. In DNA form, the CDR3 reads TGTGCCAGCAGCGTTCTAGCTCCCAGCACAGATACGCAGTATTTT.

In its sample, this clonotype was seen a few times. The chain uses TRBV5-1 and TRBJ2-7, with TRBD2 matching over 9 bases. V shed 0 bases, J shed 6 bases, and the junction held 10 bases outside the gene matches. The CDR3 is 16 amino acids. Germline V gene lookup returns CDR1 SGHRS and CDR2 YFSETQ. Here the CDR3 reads CASSLALASGAPEQYF. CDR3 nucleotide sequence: TGCGCCAGCAGCTTGGCTTTGGCTAGCGGGGCGCCCGAGCAGTACTTC.

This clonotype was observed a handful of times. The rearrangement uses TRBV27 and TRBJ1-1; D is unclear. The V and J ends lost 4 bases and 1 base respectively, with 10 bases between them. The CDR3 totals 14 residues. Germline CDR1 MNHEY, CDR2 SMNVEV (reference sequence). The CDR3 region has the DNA TGTGCCAGCAGTTATACGGATGAGAACACTGAAGCTTTCTTT. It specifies CASSYTDENTEAFF.

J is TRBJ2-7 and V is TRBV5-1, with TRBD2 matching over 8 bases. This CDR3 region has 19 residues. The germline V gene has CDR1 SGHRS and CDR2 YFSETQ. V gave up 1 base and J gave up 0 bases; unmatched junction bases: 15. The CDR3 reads CASSLLSPGGGTSSYEQYF. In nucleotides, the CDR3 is TGCGCCAGCAGCTTGTTAAGCCCCGGGGGGGGCACCAGCTCCTACGAGCAGTACTTC.

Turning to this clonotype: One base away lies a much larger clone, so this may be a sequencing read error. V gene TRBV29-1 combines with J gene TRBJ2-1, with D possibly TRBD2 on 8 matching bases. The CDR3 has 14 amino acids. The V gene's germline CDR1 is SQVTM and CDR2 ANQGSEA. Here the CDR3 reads CSVTGTSVYSEQFF. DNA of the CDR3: TGCAGCGTGACAGGGACTAGTGTCTACAGTGAGCAGTTCTTC.

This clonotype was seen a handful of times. The CDR3, as DNA: TGCGCCAGCAGCTTCCTCCAGGGGAACGGCGAGCAGTACTTC. Amino acids: CASSFLQGNGEQYF. This chain links TRBV5-1 with TRBJ2-7; TRBD1 might be the D (6 bases). Germline V CDR1 and CDR2: SGHRS, YFSETQ. With 2 bases removed from V and 6 bases from J, the gap between germline ends came to 15 bases. The CDR3 covers 14 residues.

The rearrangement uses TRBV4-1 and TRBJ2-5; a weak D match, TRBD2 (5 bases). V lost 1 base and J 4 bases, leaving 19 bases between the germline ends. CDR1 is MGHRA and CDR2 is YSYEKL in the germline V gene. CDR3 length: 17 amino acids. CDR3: CASSQAGTRSVGETQYF. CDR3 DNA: TGCGCCAGCAGCCAAGCGGGAACACGGAGCGTAGGAGAGACCCAGTACTTC.

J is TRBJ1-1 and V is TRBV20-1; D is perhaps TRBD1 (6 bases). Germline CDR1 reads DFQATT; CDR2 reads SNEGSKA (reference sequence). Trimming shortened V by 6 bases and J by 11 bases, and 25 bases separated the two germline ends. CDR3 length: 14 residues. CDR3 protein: CSASPSEQGGGAFF. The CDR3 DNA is TGCAGTGCCTCCCCTTCGGAACAGGGCGGCGGGGCTTTCTTT.

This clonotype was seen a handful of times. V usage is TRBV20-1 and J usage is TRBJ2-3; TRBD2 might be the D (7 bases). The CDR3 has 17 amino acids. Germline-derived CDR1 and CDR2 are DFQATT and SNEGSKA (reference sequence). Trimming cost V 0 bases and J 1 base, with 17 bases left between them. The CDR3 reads CSARDSGGGGGTDTQYF. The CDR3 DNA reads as TGCAGTGCTAGAGATTCCGGCGGAGGGGGGGGCACAGATACGCAGTATTTT.

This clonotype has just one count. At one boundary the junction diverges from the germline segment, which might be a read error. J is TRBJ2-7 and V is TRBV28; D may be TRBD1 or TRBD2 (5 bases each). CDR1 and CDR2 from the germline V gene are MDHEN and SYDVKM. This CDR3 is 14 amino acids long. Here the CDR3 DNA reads TGTGTCAGCAGCGCCCAGGGACCTTGGGGCGAGCAGTACTTC. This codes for CVSSAQGPWGEQYF.

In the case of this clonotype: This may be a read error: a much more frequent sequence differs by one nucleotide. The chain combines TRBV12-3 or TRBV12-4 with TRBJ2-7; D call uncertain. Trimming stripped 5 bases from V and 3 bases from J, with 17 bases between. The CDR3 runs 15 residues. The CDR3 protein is CASSPGLSVSYEQYF. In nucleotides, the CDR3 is TGTGCCAGCAGTCCCGGGCTATCGGTCAGCTACGAGCAGTACTTC.

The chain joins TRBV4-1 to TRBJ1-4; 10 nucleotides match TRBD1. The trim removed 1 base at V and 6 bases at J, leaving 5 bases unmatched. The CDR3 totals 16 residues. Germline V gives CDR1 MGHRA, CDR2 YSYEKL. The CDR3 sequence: CASSQGDRGLYEKLFF. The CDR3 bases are TGCGCCAGCAGCCAAGGGGACAGGGGATTGTATGAAAAACTGTTTTTT.

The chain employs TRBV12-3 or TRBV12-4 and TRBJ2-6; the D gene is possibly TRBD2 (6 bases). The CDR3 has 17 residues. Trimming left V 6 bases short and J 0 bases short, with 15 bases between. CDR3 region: CASSRQQGGSGANVLTF. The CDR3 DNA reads TGTGCCAGCAGCCGTCAGCAGGGAGGCTCTGGGGCCAACGTCCTGACTTTC.

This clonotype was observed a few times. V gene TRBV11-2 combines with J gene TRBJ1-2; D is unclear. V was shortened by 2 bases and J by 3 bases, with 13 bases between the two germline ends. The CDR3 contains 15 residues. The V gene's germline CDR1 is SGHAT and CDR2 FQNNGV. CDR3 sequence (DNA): TGTGCCAGCAGCTTATCGGAGGGAAGGGACTATGGCTACACCTTC. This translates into CASSLSEGRDYGYTF.

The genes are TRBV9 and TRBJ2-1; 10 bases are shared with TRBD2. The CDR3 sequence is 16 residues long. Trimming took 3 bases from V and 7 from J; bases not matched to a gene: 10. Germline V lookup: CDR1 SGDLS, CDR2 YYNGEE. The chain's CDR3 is CASSENSGGALNEQFF. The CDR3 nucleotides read TGTGCCAGCAGCGAAAACAGCGGGGGGGCGCTTAATGAGCAGTTCTTC.

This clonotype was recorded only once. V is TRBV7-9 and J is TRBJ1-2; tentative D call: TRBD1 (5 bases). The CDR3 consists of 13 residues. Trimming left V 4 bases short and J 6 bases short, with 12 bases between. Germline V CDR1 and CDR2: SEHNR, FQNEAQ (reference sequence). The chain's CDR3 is CASSSLAGDGYTF. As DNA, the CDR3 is TGTGCCAGCAGCTCATTAGCGGGGGATGGCTACACCTTC.

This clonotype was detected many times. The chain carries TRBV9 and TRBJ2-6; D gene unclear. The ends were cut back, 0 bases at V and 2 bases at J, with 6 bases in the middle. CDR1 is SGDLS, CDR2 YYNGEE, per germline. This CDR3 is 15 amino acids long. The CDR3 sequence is CASSVGATGANVLTF. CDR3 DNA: TGTGCCAGCAGCGTAGGAGCGACTGGGGCCAACGTCCTGACTTTC.

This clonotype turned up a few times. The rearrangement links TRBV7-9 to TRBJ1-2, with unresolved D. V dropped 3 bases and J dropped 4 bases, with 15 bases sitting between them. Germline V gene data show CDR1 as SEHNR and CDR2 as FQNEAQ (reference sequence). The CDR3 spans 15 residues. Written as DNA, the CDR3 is TGTGCCAGCAGCTTCTCGGACCTTGTCCTCTATGGCTACACCTTC. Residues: CASSFSDLVLYGYTF.

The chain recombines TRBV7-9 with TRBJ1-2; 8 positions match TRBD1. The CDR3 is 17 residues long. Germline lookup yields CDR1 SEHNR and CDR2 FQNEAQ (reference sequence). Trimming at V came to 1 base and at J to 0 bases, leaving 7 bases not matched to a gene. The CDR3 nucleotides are TGTGCCAGCAGCTTAGGGGGACAGGCGACATCTAACTATGGCTACACCTTC. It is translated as CASSLGGQATSNYGYTF. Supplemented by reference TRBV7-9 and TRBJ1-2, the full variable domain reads DTGVSQNPRHKITKRGQNVTFRCDPISEHNRLYWYRQTLGQGPEFLTYFQNEAQLEKSRLLSDRFSAERPKGSFSTLEIQRTEQGDSAMYLCASSLGGQATSNYGYTFGSGTRLTVV.

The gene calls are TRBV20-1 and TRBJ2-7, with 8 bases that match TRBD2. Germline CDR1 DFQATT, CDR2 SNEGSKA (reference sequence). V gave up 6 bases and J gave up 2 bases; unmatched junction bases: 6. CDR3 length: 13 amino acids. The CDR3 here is CSAPGGVAYEQYF. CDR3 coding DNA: TGCAGTGCCCCGGGGGGGGTTGCCTACGAGCAGTACTTC.

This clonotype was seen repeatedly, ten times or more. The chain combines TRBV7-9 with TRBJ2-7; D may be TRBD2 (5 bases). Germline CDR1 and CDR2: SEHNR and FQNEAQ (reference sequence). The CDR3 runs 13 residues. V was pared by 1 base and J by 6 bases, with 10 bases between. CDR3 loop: CASSLDLAGEQYF. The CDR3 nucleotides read TGTGCCAGCAGCTTAGATCTAGCAGGCGAGCAGTACTTC.

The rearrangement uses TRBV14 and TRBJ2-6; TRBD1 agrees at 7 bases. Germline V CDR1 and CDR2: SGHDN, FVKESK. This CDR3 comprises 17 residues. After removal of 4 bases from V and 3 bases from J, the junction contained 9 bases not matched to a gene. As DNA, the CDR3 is TGTGCCAGCAGCCCAGTTAGACAGGGATTTGGGGCCAACGTCCTGACTTTC. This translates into CASSPVRQGFGANVLTF. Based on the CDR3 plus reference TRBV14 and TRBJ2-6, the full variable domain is EAGVTQFPSHSVIEKGQTVTLRCDPISGHDNLYWYRRVMGKEIKFLLHFVKESKQDESGMPNNRFLAERTGGTYSTLKVQPAELEDSGVYFCASSPVRQGFGANVLTFGAGSRLTVL.

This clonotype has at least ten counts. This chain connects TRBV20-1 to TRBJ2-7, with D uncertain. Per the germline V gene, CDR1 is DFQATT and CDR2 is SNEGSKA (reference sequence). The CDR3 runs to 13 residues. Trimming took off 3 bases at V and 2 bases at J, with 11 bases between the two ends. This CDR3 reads CSARIGRTYEQYF. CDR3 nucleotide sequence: TGCAGTGCTAGGATCGGCAGAACCTACGAGCAGTACTTC.

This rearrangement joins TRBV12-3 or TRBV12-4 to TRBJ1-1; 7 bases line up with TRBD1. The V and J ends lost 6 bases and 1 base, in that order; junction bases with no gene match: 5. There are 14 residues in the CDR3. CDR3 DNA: TGTGCCAGCAGGTATCAGGGGGGGAACACTGAAGCTTTCTTT. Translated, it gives CASRYQGGNTEAFF.

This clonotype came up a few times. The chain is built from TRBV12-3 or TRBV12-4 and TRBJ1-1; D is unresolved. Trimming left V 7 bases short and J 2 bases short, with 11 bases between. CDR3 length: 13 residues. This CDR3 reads CASIRERNTEAFF. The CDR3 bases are TGTGCCAGCATCCGGGAAAGAAACACTGAAGCTTTCTTT.

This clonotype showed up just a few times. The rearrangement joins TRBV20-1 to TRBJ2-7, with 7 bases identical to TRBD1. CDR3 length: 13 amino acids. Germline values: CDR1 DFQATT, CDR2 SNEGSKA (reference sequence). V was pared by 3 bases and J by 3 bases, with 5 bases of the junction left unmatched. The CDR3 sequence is CSARMGQFYEQYF. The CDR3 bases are TGCAGTGCTAGGATGGGACAGTTCTACGAGCAGTACTTC.